This note documents a single T cell receptor beta chain sequence. The antigen is unknown. The sample comes from a study of cytomegalovirus exposure and HLA in healthy donors. Study-level findings and limits: Associated with cytomegalovirus, according to the listing, were fewer than 200 TCR beta chains.

Germline CDR1 MNHEY, CDR2 SMNVEV (reference sequence). Trimming shortened V by 3 bases and J by 0 bases, and 8 bases separated the two germline ends. The CDR3 has 15 amino acids. Clones were read by immunoSEQ multiplex PCR, and TCRdb kept only the in-frame ones, dropping some. The profile shows about 240,000 clones, approximately 86% of them singletons. The J gene is TRBJ2-2, the V gene TRBV27, with D maybe TRBD1 (6 bases). Sequenced sample: PBMCs. The sequence was obtained from a woman aged 30 to 39 in good health and CMV-seropositive. Here the CDR3 reads CASSLGHTNTGELFF. Written as DNA, the CDR3 is TGTGCCAGCAGTTTGGGACATACGAACACCGGGGAGCTGTTTTTT.